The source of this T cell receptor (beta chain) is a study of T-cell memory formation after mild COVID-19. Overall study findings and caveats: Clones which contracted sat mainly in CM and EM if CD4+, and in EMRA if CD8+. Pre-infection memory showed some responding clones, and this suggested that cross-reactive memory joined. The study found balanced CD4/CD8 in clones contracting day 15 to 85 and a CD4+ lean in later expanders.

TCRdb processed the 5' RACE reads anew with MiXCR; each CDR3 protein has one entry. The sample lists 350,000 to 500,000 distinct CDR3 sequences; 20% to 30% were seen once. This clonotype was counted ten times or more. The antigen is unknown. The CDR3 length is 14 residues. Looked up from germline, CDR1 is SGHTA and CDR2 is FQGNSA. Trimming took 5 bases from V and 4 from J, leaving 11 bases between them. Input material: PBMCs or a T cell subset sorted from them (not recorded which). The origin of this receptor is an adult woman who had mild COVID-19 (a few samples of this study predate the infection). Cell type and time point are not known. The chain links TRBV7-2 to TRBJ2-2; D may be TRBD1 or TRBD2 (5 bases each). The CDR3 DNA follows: TGTGCCAGCAGCCCCGCTGGGGGCACCGGGGAGCTGTTTTTT. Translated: CASSPAGGTGELFF.